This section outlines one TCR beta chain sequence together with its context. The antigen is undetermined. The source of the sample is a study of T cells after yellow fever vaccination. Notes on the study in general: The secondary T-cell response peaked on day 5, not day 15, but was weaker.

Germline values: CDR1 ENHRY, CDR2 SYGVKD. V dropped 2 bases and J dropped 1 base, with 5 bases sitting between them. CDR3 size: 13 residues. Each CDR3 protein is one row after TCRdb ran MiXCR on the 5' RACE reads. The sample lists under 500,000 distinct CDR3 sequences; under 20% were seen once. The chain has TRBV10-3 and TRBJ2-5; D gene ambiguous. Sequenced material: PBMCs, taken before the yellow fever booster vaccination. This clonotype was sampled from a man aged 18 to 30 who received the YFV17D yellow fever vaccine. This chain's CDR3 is CAISELVQETQYF. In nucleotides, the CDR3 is TGTGCCATCAGTGAGCTGGTCCAAGAGACCCAGTACTTC.